These T cell receptor beta chains were read from a single sample in a study of T cell repertoires in cytomegalovirus infection. TCRdb recomputed calls from the reads with MiXCR, one row per CDR3 protein. The table has about 320,000 distinct CDR3 sequences, around 9.5% seen once. The source material was PBMCs. All receptors come from a human donor in good health (CMV status not recorded). Some clones in this sample may be carry-over from other donors' samples. Each CDR3 is given with its conserved first and last residue.

TRBV4-2 | CASSQDAGQGSYEQYF
TRBV4-1 | CASSQSGQGIHEQYF
TRBV7-2 | CASSSRGVEGNQPQHF
TRBV7-6 | CASSPGQRAYEQYF
TRBV5-6 | CASSLQGAAYNSPLHF
TRBV2 | CASSIRGTDTQYF
TRBV7-2 | CASSRTGVGAVRGNTIYF
TRBV6-1 | CASSEFSGSNQPQHF
TRBV20-1 | CSARGGGTLPNEKLFF
TRBV7-6 | CASQNVLSGRVNEQFF
TRBV2 | CASSSGREGTGELFF
TRBV7-2 | CASSPTPAKLFF
TRBV7-8 | CASSLGSGAEAFF
TRBV6-2/TRBV6-3 | CASRIDRTVAGNTEAFF
TRBV28 | CASSSPGEGPSTDTQYF
TRBV7-2 | CASSLTGFKTEAFF
TRBV6-2/TRBV6-3 | CASSYLAGANEQFF
TRBV7-2 | CASSQPGTGILGNTIYF
TRBV6-6 | CASSYAVPMNEQYF
TRBV29-1 | CSVEGQGGLGAFF
TRBV7-2 | CASSLVDAKNIQYF
TRBV5-1 | CASSPDTTYGYTF
TRBV12-3/TRBV12-4 | CASSRDRVTYEQYF
TRBV6-5 | CASALTFSGANVLTF
TRBV12-3/TRBV12-4 | CASSFTSGSGTQYF
TRBV20-1 | CSARDGGRDNEQFF
TRBV12-3/TRBV12-4 | CASSFARGNTIYF
TRBV7-2 | CASSGRGGGTGELFF
TRBV23-1 | CASSQSGLAGGLRSYNEQFF
TRBV12-3/TRBV12-4 | CASSLRGGPTGELFF
TRBV7-2 | CASSLVGGGVAGETQYF
TRBV2 | CATCAGNEQFF
TRBV6-2/TRBV6-3 | CASSFGTTAFF